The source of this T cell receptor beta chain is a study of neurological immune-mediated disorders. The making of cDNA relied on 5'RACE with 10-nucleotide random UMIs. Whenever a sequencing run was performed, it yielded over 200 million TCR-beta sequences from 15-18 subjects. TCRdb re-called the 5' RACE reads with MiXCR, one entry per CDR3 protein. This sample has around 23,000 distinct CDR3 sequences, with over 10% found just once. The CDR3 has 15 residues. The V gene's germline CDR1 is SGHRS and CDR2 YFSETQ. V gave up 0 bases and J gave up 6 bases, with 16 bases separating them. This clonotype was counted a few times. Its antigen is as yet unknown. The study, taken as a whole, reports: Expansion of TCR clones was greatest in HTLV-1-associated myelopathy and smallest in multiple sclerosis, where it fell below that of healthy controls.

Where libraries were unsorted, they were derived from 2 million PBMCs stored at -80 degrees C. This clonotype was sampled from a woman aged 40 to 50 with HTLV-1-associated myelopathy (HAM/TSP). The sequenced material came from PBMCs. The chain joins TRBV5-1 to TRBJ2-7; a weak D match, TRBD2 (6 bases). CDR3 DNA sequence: TGCGCCAGCAGCTTGGTCGGTAACCTAGCGAGCGAGCAGTACTTC. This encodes CASSLVGNLASEQYF.